The 32 T cell receptor beta chains below were found in one sample sequenced in a study of response to subunit inactivated influenza vaccine. From the RT-PCR reads, TCRdb called clonotypes with MiXCR, one entry per CDR3 protein. The profile shows over 400,000 distinct CDR3 sequences, over 10% of them singletons. The sample was PBMCs from blood, taken 45 days after vaccination. These receptors originate from a man between 50 and 59 years old who received an inactivated influenza vaccine.

This clonotype was detected a few times. The chain carries TRBV7-9 and TRBJ2-7; D not resolved. The V and J ends lost 5 bases and 6 bases respectively, with 14 bases between them. Germline V gene data show CDR1 as SEHNR and CDR2 as FQNEAQ (reference sequence). This CDR3 is 13 amino acids long. The CDR3 DNA reads TGTGCCAGCAGCCCCGCGGTTGAACTCGAGCAGTACTTC. It specifies CASSPAVELEQYF.

This clonotype has a handful of counts. The genes are TRBV4-3 and TRBJ1-2, with no clear D. The germline gives CDR1 LGHNA, CDR2 YSLEER. This CDR3 is 15 amino acids long. V was pared by 0 bases and J by 4 bases, with 12 bases between. CDR3 DNA: TGCGCCAGCAGCCAAGAGATTATGGGTTCCTATGGCTACACCTTC. Amino acids: CASSQEIMGSYGYTF.

In its sample, this clonotype was seen many times. The chain has TRBV7-9 and TRBJ2-1; 7 nucleotides align to TRBD1. V trimming: 1 base; J trimming: 4 bases; junction bases outside the gene matches: 1. This CDR3 spans 14 amino acids. The germline V gene has CDR1 SEHNR and CDR2 FQNEAQ (reference sequence). The CDR3 spells CASSLGGQYNEQFF. The CDR3 DNA sequence: TGTGCCAGCAGCTTAGGGGGACAGTACAATGAGCAGTTCTTC.

This clonotype was picked up a small number of times. The rearrangement links TRBV24-1 to TRBJ2-2, with 7 bases that match TRBD2. Unmatched junction bases numbered 2, after V lost 5 bases and J lost 0 bases. CDR3 length equals 15 residues. Germline V CDR1 and CDR2: KGHDR, SFDVKD. CDR3: CATSVAGANTGELFF. CDR3 bases: TGTGCCACCAGTGTTGCGGGAGCGAACACCGGGGAGCTGTTTTTT.

This clonotype was seen a few times. The rearrangement uses TRBV6-1 and TRBJ2-2; no firm D call. Germline lookup yields CDR1 MNHNS and CDR2 SASEGT. Trimming cost V 6 bases and J 6 bases, with 14 bases left between them. The CDR3 totals 14 residues. CDR3 sequence (DNA): TGTGCCAGCAGCCTATTCAGCGACGCCGGGGAGCTGTTTTTT. This codes for CASSLFSDAGELFF.

V and J are TRBV6-1 and TRBJ1-1, with 8 bases matching TRBD1. The CDR3 has 15 amino acids. V was clipped by 2 bases and J by 4 bases; unmatched bases: 6. CDR1 and CDR2 from the germline V gene are MNHNS and SASEGT. CDR3 sequence (DNA): TGTGCCAGCAGTGAAAAAGTAACAGGGGGCACTGAAGCTTTCTTT. It encodes CASSEKVTGGTEAFF.

A remark on this clonotype: A much bigger clone sits one base away, suggesting this may be a read error. The chain is built from TRBV25-1 and TRBJ1-2, with D perhaps matching TRBD1 (5 bases). V lost 4 bases to trimming and J lost 4 bases, with 13 bases between them. This CDR3 has 14 residues. Germline V lookup: CDR1 MGHDK, CDR2 SYGVNS. The DNA of the CDR3 is TGTGCCAGCAGTGCGGACTGGGGCAGCTATGGCTACACCTTC. Amino acids: CASSADWGSYGYTF.

This clonotype came up many times. The chain joins TRBV20-1 to TRBJ1-2; 8 nucleotides match TRBD1. V lost 4 bases to trimming and J lost 5 bases; unmatched junction nucleotides: 6. Per germline, CDR1 DFQATT and CDR2 SNEGSKA (reference sequence). The CDR3 totals 13 residues. CDR3 sequence: CSATRTGNYGYTF. In DNA form, the CDR3 reads TGCAGTGCTACCCGGACAGGGAATTATGGCTACACCTTC.

CDR3 in DNA: TGTGCCAGCTCACCCCAGGGCTTTTCTGTCCTATCCTACGAGCAGTACTTC. Protein product: CASSPQGFSVLSYEQYF. The chain has TRBV18 and TRBJ2-7; TRBD1 is a possible D gene (5 bases). Germline V lookup: CDR1 KGHSH, CDR2 LQKENI. CDR3 length: 17 amino acids. Trimming took 3 bases from V and 1 from J, leaving 19 bases between them.

The rearrangement links TRBV7-7 to TRBJ2-1; D is ambiguous. The V gene lost 0 bases and the J gene lost 2 bases, with 11 bases spanning the gap. Germline lookup yields CDR1 SSHAT and CDR2 FNYEAQ (reference sequence). The CDR3 consists of 16 residues. The CDR3, as DNA: TGTGCCAGCAGCTTAGCGCTGAGCCCCCCCTACAATGAGCAGTTCTTC. It yields the protein CASSLALSPPYNEQFF.

This clonotype has only a few counts. The J gene is TRBJ2-3, the V gene TRBV6-2 or TRBV6-3; the match to TRBD2 covers 7 bases. The CDR3 extends over 13 amino acids. V was pared by 11 bases and J by 1 base, with 6 bases of the junction left unmatched. From germline, CDR1 is MNHEY and CDR2 SVGEGT. CDR3 loop: CAGGLGGTDTQYF. The DNA of the CDR3 is TGTGCCGGAGGACTAGGGGGCACAGATACGCAGTATTTT.

The chain carries TRBV20-1 and TRBJ2-3; D is unresolved. V was clipped by 2 bases and J by 4 bases, with 7 bases between them. Germline CDR1 reads DFQATT; CDR2 reads SNEGSKA (reference sequence). The length of the CDR3 is 12 residues. CDR3 DNA: TGCAGTGCTAGAATTCTGCCAGATACGCAGTATTTT. Residues: CSARILPDTQYF.

The genes are TRBV5-1 and TRBJ1-2; 7 positions match TRBD1. J was trimmed by 1 base and V by 5 bases; bases with no gene match: 8. Germline V CDR1 and CDR2: SGHRS, YFSETQ. This CDR3 comprises 15 residues. In DNA, the CDR3 is TGCGCCAGCAGGCAGGGGACAGCAAGTAACTATGGCTACACCTTC. Protein: CASRQGTASNYGYTF.

This clonotype has more than one count but fewer than ten. The CDR3 DNA reads as TGTGCCAGCAGCCGACGGCTGGGCGGCTACACCTTC. The encoded protein is CASSRRLGGYTF. The genes are TRBV6-5 and TRBJ1-2; no clear D gene. The V end lost 6 bases, the J end lost 8 bases, and 13 bases lay between the germline ends. This CDR3 has 12 residues. The germline V gene has CDR1 MNHEY and CDR2 SVGAGI.

The V and J genes are TRBV20-1 and TRBJ1-1; D unresolved. The V end lost 6 bases, the J end lost 4 bases, and 12 bases lay between the germline ends. The CDR3 is made up of 12 amino acids. The germline V gene has CDR1 DFQATT and CDR2 SNEGSKA (reference sequence). In DNA form, the CDR3 reads TGCAGTGCCACAAGGATGGGCACTGAAGCTTTCTTT. This sequence encodes CSATRMGTEAFF.

This clonotype was seen a handful of times. V is TRBV5-1 and J is TRBJ2-7; D is possibly TRBD1 or TRBD2 (5 bases each). V lost 5 bases and J lost 2, with 11 bases in between. The CDR3 spans 13 residues. Germline-derived CDR1 and CDR2 are SGHRS and YFSETQ. The CDR3 DNA reads TGCGCCAGCAGGGGGCCAGCGGCCTACGAGCAGTACTTC. It specifies CASRGPAAYEQYF.

The chain has TRBV9 and TRBJ2-2, with no clear D. There are 15 residues in the CDR3. Germline CDR1 and CDR2: SGDLS and YYNGEE. Trimming stripped 0 bases from V and 2 bases from J, with 8 bases between. CDR3 DNA: TGTGCCAGCAGCGTAGCGGCAATCAACACCGGGGAGCTGTTTTTT. This encodes CASSVAAINTGELFF.

This clonotype was detected ten times or more. The rearrangement uses TRBV4-3 and TRBJ1-1; no clear D gene. Germline CDR1 and CDR2: LGHNA and YSLEER. Trimming shortened V by 3 bases and J by 6 bases, and 14 bases separated the two germline ends. This CDR3 is built from 14 residues. CDR3 loop: CASSHRLGAAEAFF. The CDR3 nucleotides are TGCGCCAGCAGCCACAGATTAGGAGCGGCTGAAGCTTTCTTT.

This clonotype has at least ten counts. DNA of the CDR3: TGTGCCAGCAGCTTAGGAGCGGAGGATACGCAGTATTTT. Its protein is CASSLGAEDTQYF. The rearrangement uses TRBV7-2 and TRBJ2-3, with D perhaps matching TRBD2 (5 bases). CDR3 length: 13 residues. The V gene lost 1 base and the J gene lost 6 bases, with 8 bases spanning the gap. Germline CDR1 reads SGHTA; CDR2 reads FQGNSA. Looking up the rest from reference TRBV7-2 and TRBJ2-3 gives the full variable domain: GAGVSQSPSNKVTEKGKDVELRCDPISGHTALYWYRQSLGQGLEFLIYFQGNSAPDKSGLPSDRFSAERTGGSVSTLTIQRTQQEDSAVYLCASSLGAEDTQYFGPGTRLTVL.

The sample holds many counts of this clonotype. V is TRBV29-1 and J is TRBJ1-1, with D possibly TRBD1 on 6 matching bases. Per germline, CDR1 SQVTM and CDR2 ANQGSEA. The V and J ends lost 5 bases and 4 bases respectively, with 14 bases between them. The CDR3 runs to 13 residues. As DNA, the CDR3 is TGCAGCGTTAACAGGGTAGAGGGCACTGAAGCTTTCTTT. Translated: CSVNRVEGTEAFF.

This clonotype appeared many times. This CDR3 is CSATHSTGSQPQHF. The CDR3 bases are TGCAGTGCTACTCATTCGACAGGGAGTCAGCCCCAGCATTTT. The rearrangement uses TRBV20-1 and TRBJ1-5; 7 nucleotides match TRBD1. V dropped 4 bases and J dropped 6; count of bases not matched to a gene: 9. Looked up from germline, CDR1 is DFQATT and CDR2 is SNEGSKA (reference sequence). The CDR3 loop spans 14 amino acids.

This clonotype turned up a few times. V and J are TRBV19 and TRBJ2-1, with 7 bases that match TRBD2. J gave up 6 bases and V 2 bases, and 1 base lay outside the gene matches. Per germline, CDR1 LNHDA and CDR2 SQIVND (reference sequence). This CDR3 contains 13 residues. Here the CDR3 reads CASSIRLANEQFF. CDR3 nucleotides: TGTGCCAGTAGTATAAGACTAGCCAATGAGCAGTTCTTC.

The V call is TRBV12-3 or TRBV12-4, the J call TRBJ2-2, with a weak D call TRBD2 (6 bases). The CDR3 is 15 amino acids. V lost 7 bases and J lost 2, with 14 bases in between. CDR3 coding DNA: TGTGCCAGCACCCCGACAGCGGGTAACACCGGGGAGCTGTTTTTT. The encoded protein is CASTPTAGNTGELFF.

V is TRBV12-3 or TRBV12-4 and J is TRBJ1-2; D is uncertain. V lost 3 bases and J lost 1, with 9 bases in between. The CDR3 is made up of 14 amino acids. CDR3 DNA sequence: TGTGCCAGCAGTTTCCCGGGGTTTAACTATGGCTACACCTTC. It is translated as CASSFPGFNYGYTF.

CDR3 in amino acids: CSARDRTTGELFF. The CDR3 nucleotides read TGCAGTGCTAGAGACAGAACCACCGGGGAGCTGTTTTTT. The rearrangement joins TRBV20-1 to TRBJ2-2; D is uncertain. Trimming shortened V by 0 bases and J by 4 bases, and 6 bases separated the two germline ends. CDR3 length equals 13 residues. Per the germline V gene, CDR1 is DFQATT and CDR2 is SNEGSKA (reference sequence).

This clonotype was seen more than once but under ten times. The chain couples TRBV24-1 to TRBJ2-5; TRBD2 aligns across 10 bases. CDR1 is KGHDR, CDR2 SFDVKD, per germline. V lost 10 bases, J lost 2 bases, and 3 bases stayed unmatched. The CDR3 runs to 13 residues. CDR3 loop: CATRAGGQETQYF. The CDR3 DNA is TGTGCCACTAGAGCGGGGGGGCAAGAGACCCAGTACTTC.

This sequence joins TRBV19 and TRBJ1-1, with 8 bases fitting TRBD1. Germline CDR1 LNHDA, CDR2 SQIVND (reference sequence). After removal of 6 bases from V and 4 bases from J, the junction contained 7 bases not matched to a gene. This CDR3 spans 14 amino acids. This CDR3 is CASRPQGEATEAFF. Here the CDR3 DNA reads TGTGCCAGTAGGCCACAGGGGGAGGCCACTGAAGCTTTCTTT.

The V gene is TRBV6-2 or TRBV6-3, the J gene TRBJ2-2, with 11 bases identical to TRBD2. V lost 7 bases, J lost 0 bases, and 10 bases stayed unmatched. The germline gives CDR1 MNHEY, CDR2 SVGEGT. The CDR3 sequence is 18 residues long. CDR3 DNA sequence: TGTGCCAGCACCCAGGGACTAGCGGAACGCGCGAACACCGGGGAGCTGTTTTTT. This gives the protein CASTQGLAERANTGELFF.

This clonotype has just a few counts. This sequence joins TRBV6-1 and TRBJ1-3, with a tentative D call TRBD1 (5 bases). This CDR3 is built from 15 residues. Germline CDR1 and CDR2: MNHNS and SASEGT. V was cut by 3 bases and J by 0 bases, with 9 bases left in between. CDR3 in amino acids: CASSDDSSSGNTIYF. The DNA of the CDR3 is TGTGCCAGCAGTGATGACAGTTCCTCTGGAAACACCATATATTTT.

This clonotype has ten or more counts. The V gene is TRBV12-3 or TRBV12-4, the J gene TRBJ2-1; TRBD1 aligns across 7 bases. CDR3 length: 12 amino acids. Trimming at V came to 11 bases and at J to 6 bases, leaving 7 bases not matched to a gene. For the CDR3, the DNA is TGTGCCGGACAACAGGGGAGCAATGAGCAGTTCTTC. This gives the protein CAGQQGSNEQFF.

V and J are TRBV7-9 and TRBJ2-1; 9 bases line up with TRBD1. The CDR3 is 16 amino acids. J was trimmed by 1 base and V by 4 bases; bases with no gene match: 5. Germline V CDR1 and CDR2: SEHNR, FQNEAQ (reference sequence). In DNA, the CDR3 is TGTGCCAGCAGCTCAACCGGGACAGGGTCCTACAATGAGCAGTTCTTC. Amino acids: CASSSTGTGSYNEQFF.

This clonotype was seen only a few times. CDR3 sequence: CSVVRTSGASSYEQYF. The CDR3 DNA is TGCAGCGTTGTGCGGACTAGCGGGGCTTCCTCCTACGAGCAGTACTTC. The rearrangement links TRBV29-1 to TRBJ2-7; TRBD2 aligns across 12 bases. The CDR3 totals 16 residues. Germline V CDR1 and CDR2: SQVTM, ANQGSEA. The V segment lost 4 bases and the J segment 0 bases; nucleotides outside the gene matches: 7.